The 25 T cell receptor beta chains below were found in one sample sequenced in a study of T cell repertoires in cytomegalovirus infection. TCRdb called the reads again in MiXCR, with one record for every CDR3 protein. Among about 240,000 distinct CDR3 sequences, more than 9% were seen once, and the ten largest hold 1.5% to 2%. Material: PBMCs. All receptors derive from a human donor in good health (CMV status not recorded). Some clones in this sample may be carry-over from other donors' samples.

The CDR3 here is CASRTGQGRNAEAFF. CDR3 bases: TGTGCCAGCAGGACGGGACAGGGACGAAACGCTGAAGCTTTCTTT. This rearrangement joins TRBV6-1 to TRBJ1-1; 9 nucleotides match TRBD1. The CDR3 runs 15 residues. CDR1 is MNHNS and CDR2 is SASEGT in the germline V gene. V gave up 6 bases and J gave up 6 bases; unmatched junction bases: 11.

The chain recombines TRBV20-1 with TRBJ1-1, with 7 positions matching TRBD1. CDR3 length: 14 residues. CDR1 DFQATT and CDR2 SNEGSKA come from the germline V gene (reference sequence). V gave up 4 bases and J gave up 1 base; unmatched junction bases: 6. CDR3 coding DNA: TGCAGTGCTAATAAACAGGGGACGAACACTGAAGCTTTCTTT. It yields the protein CSANKQGTNTEAFF.

This clonotype was counted only a few times. This chain connects TRBV6-6 to TRBJ2-7; D possibly corresponds to TRBD1 (6 bases). Germline V gene sequence: CDR1 MNHNY, CDR2 SVGAGI (reference sequence). The CDR3 has 14 residues. Trimming pared 2 bases from V and 7 bases from J, leaving 15 bases between. The DNA for the CDR3 is TGTGCCAGCAGTTACGCCCAGGGGAGAGAGGAGCAGTACTTC. As protein: CASSYAQGREEQYF.

This clonotype has more than one count but fewer than ten. This chain connects TRBV9 to TRBJ2-5; TRBD1 agrees at 7 bases. Germline CDR1 is SGDLS and CDR2 is YYNGEE. After removal of 7 bases from V and 1 base from J, the junction contained 7 bases not matched to a gene. This CDR3 has 14 residues. CDR3 loop: CASGKGAAQETQYF. In DNA form, the CDR3 reads TGTGCCAGCGGAAAGGGGGCAGCCCAAGAGACCCAGTACTTC. Drawing the rest from reference TRBV9 and TRBJ2-5, the complete variable domain is DSGVTQTPKHLITATGQRVTLRCSPRSGDLSVYWYQQSLDQGLQFLIQYYNGEERAKGNILERFSAQQFPDLHSELNLSSLELGDSALYFCASGKGAAQETQYFGPGTRLLVL.

This clonotype was seen a few times. The V gene is TRBV20-1, the J gene TRBJ2-1; D is tentatively TRBD1 or TRBD2 (5 bases each). Germline V CDR1 and CDR2: DFQATT, SNEGSKA (reference sequence). The V end lost 8 bases, the J end lost 0 bases, and 20 bases lay between the germline ends. The CDR3 loop spans 16 amino acids. The CDR3 spells CSIPGPRESSYNEQFF. The CDR3 coding sequence is TGCAGTATACCGGGACCGCGAGAGAGCTCCTACAATGAGCAGTTCTTC.

In this sample, this clonotype turned up many times. This CDR3 reads CASSLGQGAIQETQYF. The DNA of the CDR3 is TGTGCCAGCAGCTTAGGTCAGGGGGCAATACAAGAGACCCAGTACTTC. The chain is built from TRBV7-2 and TRBJ2-5, with 8 bases aligning to TRBD1. This CDR3 region has 16 residues. The V gene's germline CDR1 is SGHTA and CDR2 FQGNSA. With V trimmed by 1 base and J by 2 bases, 6 bases remained unmatched.

In its sample, this clonotype was seen a few times. The V call is TRBV29-1, the J call TRBJ1-4; the match to TRBD1 covers 7 bases. The germline CDR1 and CDR2 sequences are SQVTM and ANQGSEA. The CDR3 loop spans 13 amino acids. V gave up 4 bases and J gave up 3 bases; unmatched junction bases: 2. As DNA, the CDR3 is TGCAGCGTTGCGGGACAGCCTAATGAAAAACTGTTTTTT. Its protein product is CSVAGQPNEKLFF.

This clonotype has ten or more counts. The CDR3 DNA reads as TGCAGTGCTAAGACAGCCGTGGGCGGCCGCACAGATACGCAGTATTTT. This translates into CSAKTAVGGRTDTQYF. The chain links TRBV20-1 to TRBJ2-3; D perhaps matches TRBD1 (5 bases). Trimming took off 4 bases at V and 1 base at J, with 18 bases between the two ends. Germline V lookup: CDR1 DFQATT, CDR2 SNEGSKA (reference sequence). This CDR3 has 16 amino acids.

J is TRBJ2-3 and V is TRBV29-1; a possible D gene is TRBD1 (6 bases). In germline, CDR1 is SQVTM, CDR2 ANQGSEA. The V end lost 4 bases, the J end lost 6 bases, and 14 bases lay between the germline ends. This CDR3 has 13 residues. CDR3 residues: CSVGPEGDDTQYF. For the CDR3, the DNA is TGCAGCGTTGGGCCCGAGGGGGACGATACGCAGTATTTT.

The chain couples TRBV15 to TRBJ2-5; 9 bases are shared with TRBD2. The V gene's germline CDR1 is LNHNV and CDR2 YYDKDF (reference sequence). With V trimmed by 0 bases and J by 3 bases, 5 bases remained unmatched. This CDR3 is built from 16 residues. The CDR3 DNA sequence: TGTGCCACCAGCAGAGATCTAGCGGGGTTGAAAGAGACCCAGTACTTC. This translates into CATSRDLAGLKETQYF.

This clonotype was seen at least ten times. The J gene is TRBJ2-5, the V gene TRBV7-2, with 7 bases lining up with TRBD1. This CDR3 spans 15 amino acids. V shed 5 bases and J 1 base; nucleotides not matched to a gene: 7. Germline CDR1 and CDR2: SGHTA and FQGNSA. Written as DNA, the CDR3 is TGTGCCAGCAGCCTACAGACAGGGACCCAAGAGACCCAGTACTTC. Its translation is CASSLQTGTQETQYF.

The J gene is TRBJ2-7, the V gene TRBV28; D is ambiguous. There are 11 residues in the CDR3. V dropped 6 bases and J dropped 3 bases, with 6 bases sitting between them. In germline, CDR1 is MDHEN, CDR2 SYDVKM. The CDR3 sequence is CASRYSYEQYF. CDR3 DNA sequence: TGTGCCAGCAGGTACAGCTACGAGCAGTACTTC.

This clonotype was counted ten times or more. The rearrangement joins TRBV5-5 to TRBJ2-1, with TRBD2 matching 7 bases. The CDR3 is 15 amino acids. The ends lost 3 bases at V and 0 bases at J; junction bases unmatched: 3. The germline V gene encodes CDR1 SGHKS and CDR2 YYEKEE (reference sequence). CDR3 sequence reads: CASSSAGVSYNEQFF. CDR3 nucleotide sequence: TGTGCCAGCAGCTCGGCGGGAGTCTCCTACAATGAGCAGTTCTTC.

This clonotype was detected a few times. V and J are TRBV20-1 and TRBJ1-5; no clear D. CDR1 and CDR2 (germline): DFQATT, SNEGSKA (reference sequence). The V and J ends lost 5 bases and 1 base respectively, with 15 bases between them. The CDR3 has 15 residues. CDR3 amino acids: CSASGVGISNQPQHF. The CDR3, as DNA: TGCAGTGCTTCGGGTGTGGGGATCAGCAATCAGCCCCAGCATTTT.

In its sample, this clonotype was seen many times. The CDR3 is CASSLRVGNPYEQYF. The DNA for the CDR3 is TGTGCCAGCAGTTTACGAGTGGGTAACCCCTACGAGCAGTACTTC. This rearrangement joins TRBV12-3 or TRBV12-4 to TRBJ2-7; D not certain. This CDR3 contains 15 residues. Trimming took off 2 bases at V and 2 bases at J, with 13 bases between the two ends.

This clonotype came up many times. V usage is TRBV6-5 and J usage is TRBJ2-2; D ambiguous. There are 12 residues in the CDR3. V dropped 6 bases and J dropped 6 bases, with 8 bases sitting between them. The germline CDR1 and CDR2 sequences are MNHEY and SVGAGI. The CDR3 nucleotides read TGTGCCAGCAGCCCCCCCCCCGGGGAGCTGTTTTTT. As protein: CASSPPPGELFF.

The sample holds many counts of this clonotype. The chain has TRBV11-2 and TRBJ2-3; 13 bases line up with TRBD2. The CDR3 contains 18 residues. J lost 0 bases, V lost 6 bases, and 9 bases had no gene match. Per germline, CDR1 SGHAT and CDR2 FQNNGV. The CDR3 DNA sequence: TGTGCCAGCAGGAAGGGACTAGCGGGAACCTCTAGCACAGATACGCAGTATTTT. Its translation is CASRKGLAGTSSTDTQYF.

At least ten counts were recorded for this clonotype. The rearrangement links TRBV7-3 to TRBJ2-1; 9 bases fit TRBD2. Trimming cost V 0 bases and J 7 bases; bases outside gene matches: 13. The CDR3 covers 18 residues. Per the germline V gene, CDR1 is SGHTA and CDR2 is FQGTGA. For the CDR3, the DNA is TGTGCCAGCAGCTTAACTCCGGCGGGAGGGCCGGTCCGGAATGAGCAGTTCTTC. Encoded protein: CASSLTPAGGPVRNEQFF.

This clonotype has a handful of counts. The V gene is TRBV5-1, the J gene TRBJ1-2; weak D call: TRBD1 (6 bases). Germline V gives CDR1 SGHRS, CDR2 YFSETQ. V lost 0 bases and J lost 0, with 9 bases in between. The CDR3 contains 15 residues. The CDR3 DNA reads as TGCGCCAGCAGCTTGGGGGACAACACTAACTATGGCTACACCTTC. Its translation is CASSLGDNTNYGYTF.

The J gene is TRBJ2-2, the V gene TRBV9; D is unresolved. The CDR3 loop spans 14 amino acids. V lost 5 bases and J lost 5, with 13 bases in between. Germline lookup yields CDR1 SGDLS and CDR2 YYNGEE. The CDR3 sequence is CASRYGADTGELFF. The CDR3 coding sequence is TGTGCCAGCAGGTACGGCGCTGATACCGGGGAGCTGTTTTTT.

This clonotype has more than one count but fewer than ten. The chain links TRBV20-1 to TRBJ1-1; 7 bases are shared with TRBD1. Germline CDR1 and CDR2: DFQATT and SNEGSKA (reference sequence). The CDR3 length is 13 residues. The trim removed 3 bases at V and 7 bases at J, leaving 8 bases unmatched. The CDR3 sequence: CSASPRDRVEAFF. The CDR3 DNA reads TGCAGTGCTAGCCCCCGGGACAGAGTTGAAGCTTTCTTT.

This chain uses TRBV19 with TRBJ2-4, with D maybe TRBD2 (6 bases). The V end was cut by 3 bases, the J end by 6 bases, with 15 bases between. CDR3 length: 15 residues. Germline loops: CDR1 LNHDA, CDR2 SQIVND (reference sequence). CDR3 loop: CASSMADWRGNIQYF. The CDR3 region has the DNA TGTGCCAGTAGTATGGCGGACTGGAGGGGAAACATTCAGTACTTC.

A note on this clonotype: Germline is not matched at one junction end, which may reflect a read error. The chain recombines TRBV7-4 with TRBJ1-1; no reliable D call. Germline-derived CDR1 and CDR2 are SGHVT and SQSDAQ. The CDR3 loop spans 13 amino acids. CDR3 loop: CASSLGTNTEALF. In DNA form, the CDR3 reads TGTGCCAGCAGCCTCGGTACGAACACTGAAGCTTTATTT.

The chain is built from TRBV28 and TRBJ2-1; 8 bases match TRBD2. The V and J ends lost 6 bases and 0 bases, in that order; junction bases with no gene match: 10. This CDR3 has 17 amino acids. The germline gives CDR1 MDHEN, CDR2 SYDVKM. CDR3 residues: CASSLAGGRSSYNEQFF. CDR3 nucleotides: TGTGCCAGCAGCCTTGCGGGCGGGAGGAGCTCCTACAATGAGCAGTTCTTC.

The sample holds many counts of this clonotype. This chain links TRBV7-3 with TRBJ2-5; D is unclear. V lost 5 bases and J lost 5, with 12 bases in between. The CDR3 extends over 13 amino acids. Germline V lookup: CDR1 SGHTA, CDR2 FQGTGA. In DNA form, the CDR3 reads TGTGCCAGCAGCCCAGGACGAAGGGAGACCCAGTACTTC. As protein: CASSPGRRETQYF.